One sample yielded the 29 T cell receptor beta chains listed below, sequenced in a study of beta chain features in type 1 diabetes. cDNA synthesis used the whole RNA isolate, giving expressed TCRB sequences. Some clones are missing from TCRdb's copy, which holds only in-frame ones; the method was immunoSEQ multiplex PCR. The sample consists of about 410,000 clones, 11% to 15% of them appearing once. The sequenced material came from naive CD4+ T cells from blood. These receptors came from a man younger than 40 in good health.

This sequence joins TRBV18 and TRBJ2-1, with D tentatively TRBD2 (6 bases). The V end was cut by 8 bases, the J end by 8 bases, with 19 bases between. Germline CDR1 KGHSH, CDR2 LQKENI. The CDR3 has 14 residues. The CDR3 loop is CASQSSGVGDEQFF. CDR3 nucleotide sequence: TGTGCCAGCCAATCCTCGGGAGTCGGGGATGAGCAGTTCTTC.

V usage is TRBV6-5 and J usage is TRBJ2-7; TRBD1 might be the D (6 bases). The germline CDR1 and CDR2 sequences are MNHEY and SVGAGI. This CDR3 is built from 15 residues. Trimming stripped 7 bases from V and 3 bases from J, with 19 bases between. The CDR3 nucleotides are TGTGCCAGCAATCAAGCAGGGGTAGGTCTCTACGAGCAGTACTTC. Amino acid sequence: CASNQAGVGLYEQYF.

This clone was seen more than once but under ten times. The gene calls are TRBV5-1 and TRBJ2-6, with TRBD1 as a possible D gene (5 bases). The V gene's germline CDR1 is SGHRS and CDR2 YFSETQ. The CDR3 is 15 residues long. V was pared by 7 bases and J by 1 base, with 12 bases between. CDR3 sequence (DNA): TGCGCCAGCGCCAGGGCTGGGTCTGGGGCCAACGTCCTGACTTTC. This sequence encodes CASARAGSGANVLTF.

There are a few counts of this clone. J is TRBJ2-1 and V is TRBV27, with TRBD2 as a possible D gene (5 bases). Looked up from germline, CDR1 is MNHEY and CDR2 is SMNVEV (reference sequence). This CDR3 has 13 amino acids. Trimming removed 3 bases at V and 8 bases at J, with 11 bases between. CDR3 sequence (DNA): TGTGCCAGCAGTTTGGCCCTAGCCCATGAGCAGTTCTTC. Translating it yields CASSLALAHEQFF.

V and J are TRBV11-3 and TRBJ2-1; the D gene is possibly TRBD2 (6 bases). Trimming stripped 6 bases from V and 8 bases from J, with 20 bases between. The CDR3 is made up of 15 amino acids. Germline V gene lookup returns CDR1 SGHNT and CDR2 YENEEA. The CDR3 DNA follows: TGTGCCAGCAGGGAGAGGAGGGCCCCATCCCATGAGCAGTTCTTC. Its translation is CASRERRAPSHEQFF.

The V and J genes are TRBV28 and TRBJ2-3; perhaps D is TRBD1 or TRBD2 (5 bases each). This CDR3 spans 12 amino acids. Germline CDR1 and CDR2: MDHEN and SYDVKM. Trimming stripped 8 bases from V and 2 bases from J, with 8 bases between. CDR3 region: CASGGYTDTQYF. CDR3 nucleotides: TGTGCCAGCGGGGGTTACACAGATACGCAGTATTTT.

V usage is TRBV7-2 and J usage is TRBJ2-5; D ambiguous. Trimming took 0 bases from V and 1 from J, leaving 9 bases between them. The CDR3 totals 15 residues. Germline assignment: CDR1 SGHTA and CDR2 FQGNSA. Here the CDR3 DNA reads TGTGCCAGCAGCTTAGCGGGGATTATCCAAGAGACCCAGTACTTC. Protein sequence: CASSLAGIIQETQYF.

The chain has TRBV15 and TRBJ2-4, with 9 bases that match TRBD2. The V gene's germline CDR1 is LNHNV and CDR2 YYDKDF (reference sequence). The CDR3 has 17 amino acids. V trimming: 1 base; J trimming: 2 bases; junction bases outside the gene matches: 6. CDR3 in amino acids: CATSRVAGAKSKNIQYF. The CDR3 bases are TGTGCCACCAGCAGAGTAGCGGGAGCAAAGTCCAAAAACATTCAGTACTTC.

This clone was observed a handful of times. The chain links TRBV10-3 to TRBJ2-5, with D possibly being TRBD2 (6 bases). Germline CDR1 ENHRY, CDR2 SYGVKD. CDR3 size: 16 residues. Trimming stripped 4 bases from V and 5 bases from J, with 20 bases between. CDR3 sequence: CAISVGGSTPGETQYF. The CDR3 nucleotides read TGTGCCATCAGTGTCGGGGGTTCTACCCCCGGGGAGACCCAGTACTTC.

Written as DNA, the CDR3 is TGTGCCAGCAGCTTAGGTTTGCCAGATACGCAGTATTTT. Protein product: CASSLGLPDTQYF. The genes are TRBV7-2 and TRBJ2-3; D remains ambiguous. The CDR3 length is 13 residues. Germline V lookup: CDR1 SGHTA, CDR2 FQGNSA. The V and J ends lost 1 base and 4 bases respectively, with 6 bases between them.

This clone was recorded a few times. The chain uses TRBV25-1 and TRBJ2-3; D could derive from TRBD1 or TRBD2 (5 bases each). Germline lookup yields CDR1 MGHDK and CDR2 SYGVNS. This CDR3 is 12 amino acids long. Trimming stripped 3 bases from V and 5 bases from J, with 6 bases between. The CDR3 DNA reads TGTGCCAGCAGTGAGGGGGTAGATACGCAGTATTTT. Its protein is CASSEGVDTQYF.

This chain links TRBV6-5 with TRBJ2-7, with 7 bases identical to TRBD2. Trimming cost V 6 bases and J 3 bases; bases outside gene matches: 8. The germline CDR1 and CDR2 sequences are MNHEY and SVGAGI. This CDR3 comprises 14 residues. The CDR3 is CASSPSGVYYEQYV. CDR3 DNA: TGTGCCAGCAGCCCCAGCGGGGTCTACTACGAGCAGTACGTC.

V and J are TRBV4-2 and TRBJ1-4; D not resolved. CDR1 LGHNA and CDR2 YNFKEQ come from the germline V gene. With 0 bases removed from V and 8 bases from J, the gap between germline ends came to 22 bases. This CDR3 has 18 residues. The CDR3 nucleotides read TGTGCCAGCAGCCAAGACAAAGACCGTCCCAGGTCCGACGAAAAACTGTTTTTT. As protein: CASSQDKDRPRSDEKLFF.

This clone was seen only a few times. This chain uses TRBV5-6 with TRBJ2-3; a possible D gene is TRBD2 (6 bases). V was clipped by 1 base and J by 2 bases, with 8 bases between them. There are 14 residues in the CDR3. Looked up from germline, CDR1 is SGHDT and CDR2 is YYEEEE. The CDR3 coding sequence is TGTGCCAGCAGCTTGACTAGCTTCACAGATACGCAGTATTTT. This translates into CASSLTSFTDTQYF.

V and J are TRBV7-2 and TRBJ1-5; 10 nucleotides align to TRBD1. The V and J ends lost 5 bases and 0 bases, in that order; junction bases with no gene match: 4. This CDR3 region has 16 residues. Germline V gene data show CDR1 as SGHTA and CDR2 as FQGNSA. DNA of the CDR3: TGTGCCAGCAGCCAAGGGACAGGGGATAGCAATCAGCCCCAGCATTTT. This codes for CASSQGTGDSNQPQHF.

The chain couples TRBV27 to TRBJ2-5, with a possible D match to TRBD2 (6 bases). Germline V gene data show CDR1 as MNHEY and CDR2 as SMNVEV (reference sequence). V dropped 11 bases and J dropped 2 bases, with 21 bases sitting between them. The CDR3 contains 15 residues. The DNA of the CDR3 is TGTGCCGGGGGGAACGACCGGGCCTTACAAGAGACCCAGTACTTC. Translation: CAGGNDRALQETQYF.

This chain links TRBV6-4 with TRBJ2-6; the D is unclear. The germline V and J ends were trimmed by 0 bases and 4 bases, with 7 bases remaining between them. CDR3 length: 15 residues. The germline gives CDR1 MRHNA, CDR2 SNTAGT. CDR3 in amino acids: CASSDSSLGANVLTF. Here the CDR3 DNA reads TGTGCCAGCAGTGACTCGAGTCTCGGGGCCAACGTCCTGACTTTC.

The rearrangement links TRBV20-1 to TRBJ2-1; the D gene is possibly TRBD1 (6 bases). Per germline, CDR1 DFQATT and CDR2 SNEGSKA (reference sequence). Trimming cost V 6 bases and J 10 bases, with 13 bases left between them. CDR3 size: 11 residues. CDR3 sequence reads: CSAPSRGEQFF. The CDR3 region has the DNA TGCAGTGCCCCAAGCAGGGGCGAGCAGTTCTTC.

V and J are TRBV9 and TRBJ1-2; tentative D call: TRBD1 (5 bases). The CDR3 is 17 residues long. Germline CDR1 and CDR2: SGDLS and YYNGEE. Deletions cut 1 base from V and 7 bases from J, with 23 bases between. CDR3 nucleotide sequence: TGTGCCAGCAGCGTAAGGGCAGGGCCTAACCGGCCGGGTGGCTACACCTTC. It specifies CASSVRAGPNRPGGYTF. The full variable domain, rest sourced from reference TRBV9 and TRBJ1-2, is DSGVTQTPKHLITATGQRVTLRCSPRSGDLSVYWYQQSLDQGLQFLIQYYNGEERAKGNILERFSAQQFPDLHSELNLSSLELGDSALYFCASSVRAGPNRPGGYTFGSGTRLTVV.

The J gene is TRBJ2-1, the V gene TRBV4-2; D is ambiguous. The germline V and J ends were trimmed by 2 bases and 3 bases, with 5 bases remaining between them. The CDR3 sequence is 13 residues long. Germline V gene data show CDR1 as LGHNA and CDR2 as YNFKEQ. CDR3 nucleotide sequence: TGTGCCAGCAGCCAACCTTTCTACAATGAGCAGTTCTTC. Residues: CASSQPFYNEQFF.

The CDR3 sequence is CASSPRPGDTQYF. The CDR3 bases are TGTGCCAGCAGCCCCCGTCCGGGAGATACGCAGTATTTT. This sequence joins TRBV7-9 and TRBJ2-3; D is ambiguous. The CDR3 has 13 amino acids. The ends were cut back, 5 bases at V and 5 bases at J, with 11 bases in the middle. Germline assignment: CDR1 SEHNR and CDR2 FQNEAQ (reference sequence).

The sample holds a few counts of this clone. The genes are TRBV7-2 and TRBJ1-5; D gene uncertain. The CDR3 contains 14 residues. The germline V gene encodes CDR1 SGHTA and CDR2 FQGNSA. Trimming removed 6 bases at V and 4 bases at J, with 13 bases between. CDR3 in amino acids: CASSPGKRNQPQHF. DNA of the CDR3: TGTGCCAGCAGTCCCGGGAAGAGAAATCAGCCCCAGCATTTT. The full variable domain, rest sourced from reference TRBV7-2 and TRBJ1-5, is GAGVSQSPSNKVTEKGKDVELRCDPISGHTALYWYRQSLGQGLEFLIYFQGNSAPDKSGLPSDRFSAERTGGSVSTLTIQRTQQEDSAVYLCASSPGKRNQPQHFGDGTRLSIL.

V gene TRBV30 combines with J gene TRBJ1-5; no firm D call. Germline V CDR1 and CDR2: GTSNPN, SVGIG (reference sequence). Trimming took off 0 bases at V and 3 bases at J, with 6 bases between the two ends. The CDR3 runs to 13 residues. CDR3 nucleotides: TGTGCCTGGAGTGTAATGAACAATCAGCCCCAGCATTTT. Translated, it gives CAWSVMNNQPQHF.

The chain joins TRBV7-6 to TRBJ2-5; D is possibly TRBD1 or TRBD2 (5 bases each). Germline V gene lookup returns CDR1 SGHVS and CDR2 FNYEAQ. CDR3 length equals 15 residues. Trimming cost V 0 bases and J 1 base, with 9 bases left between them. CDR3 bases: TGTGCCAGCAGCTTAGCTCGGGGACCCCAAGAGACCCAGTACTTC. Its protein is CASSLARGPQETQYF.

In this sample, this clone turned up a few times. The V and J genes are TRBV6-5 and TRBJ2-2; D is perhaps TRBD1 (5 bases). The CDR3 covers 15 residues. V was pared by 5 bases and J by 0 bases, with 10 bases between. Germline loops: CDR1 MNHEY, CDR2 SVGAGI. DNA of the CDR3: TGTGCCAGCAGTCCACAGGACGCGAACACCGGGGAGCTGTTTTTT. Its translation is CASSPQDANTGELFF.

This rearrangement joins TRBV5-6 to TRBJ1-1; D remains ambiguous. CDR1 and CDR2 (germline): SGHDT, YYEEEE. Trimming removed 4 bases from V and 6 bases from J, with 13 bases in between. This CDR3 spans 13 amino acids. The CDR3 reads CASSPGVRAEAFF. The DNA for the CDR3 is TGTGCCAGCAGCCCCGGGGTCCGGGCTGAAGCTTTCTTT.

The V and J genes are TRBV9 and TRBJ2-3, with D unclear. This CDR3 has 12 amino acids. Trimming left V 4 bases short and J 2 bases short, with 5 bases between. Germline CDR1 reads SGDLS; CDR2 reads YYNGEE. CDR3 sequence (DNA): TGTGCCAGCAGCCCCTACACAGATACGCAGTATTTT. It is translated as CASSPYTDTQYF.

This chain uses TRBV30 with TRBJ2-2; D unclear. The CDR3 has 13 residues. V was clipped by 0 bases and J by 6 bases, with 8 bases between them. Germline CDR1 and CDR2: GTSNPN and SVGIG (reference sequence). CDR3 protein: CAWSVGVSGELFF. In DNA, the CDR3 is TGTGCCTGGAGTGTCGGCGTTTCCGGGGAGCTGTTTTTT.

The sample holds a few counts of this clone. CDR3 in DNA: TGTGCCAGTACTCGGGGATACAATGAGCAGTTCTTC. Amino acid sequence: CASTRGYNEQFF. This chain links TRBV19 with TRBJ2-1; TRBD2 might be the D (5 bases). The germline CDR1 and CDR2 sequences are LNHDA and SQIVND (reference sequence). The length of the CDR3 is 12 residues. The V gene lost 7 bases and the J gene lost 4 bases, with 8 bases spanning the gap.